This T cell receptor (beta chain) is from a study of cytomegalovirus exposure and HLA in healthy donors. Notes on the study in general: Rates of TCR association differed by HLA locus in a later analysis, with DRB1 highest and HLA-C lowest. It was approximately 160 TCR beta chains that were listed as cytomegalovirus-associated.

PCR employed 60 Vbeta and 13 Jbeta primers. TCRdb's copy holds only in-frame clones and misses some; the assay was immunoSEQ multiplex PCR. Of 100,000 to 140,000 clones listed, more than 65% are singletons. This clone has only a few counts. Its antigen is undetermined. Unrecorded immune exposure was likely among donors, who were nominally healthy when sampled. The CDR3 is 15 amino acids. V gave up 2 bases and J gave up 5 bases, with 15 bases separating them. From germline, CDR1 is MNHNS and CDR2 SASEGT. The source material was PBMCs. This sequence joins TRBV6-1 and TRBJ1-2; D is perhaps TRBD1 (5 bases). The clonotype was recovered from a male donor in good health and CMV-seronegative. The DNA of the CDR3 is TGTGCCAGCAGTGAAACCGCCGGGGGAGGGTATGGCTACACCTTC. This gives the protein CASSETAGGGYGYTF.